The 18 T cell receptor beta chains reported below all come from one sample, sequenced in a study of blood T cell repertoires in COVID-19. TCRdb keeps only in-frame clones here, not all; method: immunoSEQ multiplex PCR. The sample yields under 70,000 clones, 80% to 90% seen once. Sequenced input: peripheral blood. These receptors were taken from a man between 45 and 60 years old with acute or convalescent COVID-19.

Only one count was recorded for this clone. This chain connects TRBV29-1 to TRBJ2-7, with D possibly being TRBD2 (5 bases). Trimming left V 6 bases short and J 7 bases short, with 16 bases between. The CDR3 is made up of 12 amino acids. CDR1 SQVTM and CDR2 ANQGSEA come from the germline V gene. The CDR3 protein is CSVEVREREQYF. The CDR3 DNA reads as TGCAGCGTCGAGGTGAGGGAAAGGGAGCAGTACTTC.

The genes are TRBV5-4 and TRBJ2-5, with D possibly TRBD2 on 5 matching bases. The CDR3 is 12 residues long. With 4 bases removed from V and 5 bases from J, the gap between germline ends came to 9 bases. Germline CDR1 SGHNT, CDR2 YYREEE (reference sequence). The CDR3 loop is CASSVSGETQYF. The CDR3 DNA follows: TGTGCCAGCAGCGTGTCGGGGGAGACCCAGTACTTC.

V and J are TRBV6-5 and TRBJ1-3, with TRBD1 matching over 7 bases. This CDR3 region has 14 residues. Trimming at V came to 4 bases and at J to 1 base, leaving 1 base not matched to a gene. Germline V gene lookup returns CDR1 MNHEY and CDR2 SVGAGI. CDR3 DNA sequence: TGTGCCAGCAGTTTGGACAGGTCTGGAAACACCATATATTTT. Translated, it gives CASSLDRSGNTIYF.

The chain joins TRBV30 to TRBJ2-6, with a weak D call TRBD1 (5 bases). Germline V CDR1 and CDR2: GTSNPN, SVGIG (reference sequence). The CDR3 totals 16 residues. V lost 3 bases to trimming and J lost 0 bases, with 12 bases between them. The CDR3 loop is CAWSARQRSGANVLTF. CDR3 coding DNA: TGTGCCTGGAGCGCCCGACAGCGCTCTGGGGCCAACGTCCTGACTTTC.

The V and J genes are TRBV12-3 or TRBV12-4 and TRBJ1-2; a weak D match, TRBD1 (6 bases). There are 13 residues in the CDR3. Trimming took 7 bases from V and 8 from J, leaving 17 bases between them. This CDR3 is CASNLDRTFGYTF. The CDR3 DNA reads TGTGCCAGCAATCTCGACAGGACCTTCGGCTACACCTTC.

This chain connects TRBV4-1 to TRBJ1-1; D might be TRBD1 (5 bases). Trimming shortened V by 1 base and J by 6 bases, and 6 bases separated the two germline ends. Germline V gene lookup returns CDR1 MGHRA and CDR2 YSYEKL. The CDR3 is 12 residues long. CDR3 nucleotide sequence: TGCGCCAGCAGCCAAGGGGGGGCTGAAGCTTTCTTT. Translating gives CASSQGGAEAFF.

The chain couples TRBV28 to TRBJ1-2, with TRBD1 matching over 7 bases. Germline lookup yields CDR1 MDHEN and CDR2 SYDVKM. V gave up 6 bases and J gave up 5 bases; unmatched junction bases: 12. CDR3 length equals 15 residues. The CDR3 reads CASSQHGQVPYGYTF. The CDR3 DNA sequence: TGTGCCAGCAGCCAACACGGACAGGTCCCGTATGGCTACACCTTC.

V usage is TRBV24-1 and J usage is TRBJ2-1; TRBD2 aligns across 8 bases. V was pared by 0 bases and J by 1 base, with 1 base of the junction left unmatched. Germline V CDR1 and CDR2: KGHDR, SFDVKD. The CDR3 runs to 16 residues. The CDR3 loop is CATSDLTGGSYNEQFF. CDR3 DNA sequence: TGTGCCACCAGTGATTTGACGGGAGGGTCCTACAATGAGCAGTTCTTC.

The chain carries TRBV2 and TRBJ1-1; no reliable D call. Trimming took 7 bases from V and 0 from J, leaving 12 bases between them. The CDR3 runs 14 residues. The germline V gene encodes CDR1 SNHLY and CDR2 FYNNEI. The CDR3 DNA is TGTGCCAGCATCCTCCTAACAGTGAACACTGAAGCTTTCTTT. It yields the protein CASILLTVNTEAFF.

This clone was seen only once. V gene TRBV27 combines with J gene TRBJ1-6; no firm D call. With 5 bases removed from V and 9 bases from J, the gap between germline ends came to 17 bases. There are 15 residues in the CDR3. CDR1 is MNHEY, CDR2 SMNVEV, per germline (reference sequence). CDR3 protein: CASSPSRSGGSPLHF. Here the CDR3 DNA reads TGTGCCAGCAGTCCCTCGCGGAGTGGAGGTTCACCCCTCCACTTT.

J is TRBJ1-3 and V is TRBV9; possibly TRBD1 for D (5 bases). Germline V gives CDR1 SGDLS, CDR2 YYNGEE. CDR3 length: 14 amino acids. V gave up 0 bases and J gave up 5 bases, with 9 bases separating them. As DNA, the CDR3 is TGTGCCAGCAGCGTAGACACGGACAGAAACACCATATATTTT. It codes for CASSVDTDRNTIYF. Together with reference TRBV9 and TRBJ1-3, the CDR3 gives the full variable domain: DSGVTQTPKHLITATGQRVTLRCSPRSGDLSVYWYQQSLDQGLQFLIQYYNGEERAKGNILERFSAQQFPDLHSELNLSSLELGDSALYFCASSVDTDRNTIYFGEGSWLTVV.

CDR3 DNA: TGCGCCAGCAGCTTGACTGGGCTTAAGAACACTGAAGCTTTCTTT. It is translated as CASSLTGLKNTEAFF. The chain uses TRBV5-1 and TRBJ1-1, with D unclear. The CDR3 covers 15 residues. Trimming stripped 1 base from V and 1 base from J, with 11 bases between. Per germline, CDR1 SGHRS and CDR2 YFSETQ.

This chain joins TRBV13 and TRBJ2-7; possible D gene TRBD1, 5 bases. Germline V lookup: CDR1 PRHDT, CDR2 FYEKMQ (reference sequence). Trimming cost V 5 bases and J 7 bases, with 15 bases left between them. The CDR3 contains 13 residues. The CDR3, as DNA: TGTGCCAGCAGCCAGGGTACGACTGGGGAGCAGTACTTC. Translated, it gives CASSQGTTGEQYF.

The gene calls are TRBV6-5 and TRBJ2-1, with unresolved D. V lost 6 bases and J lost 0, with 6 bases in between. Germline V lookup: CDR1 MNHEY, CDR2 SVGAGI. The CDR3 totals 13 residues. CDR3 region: CASRIYSYNEQFF. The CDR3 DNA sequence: TGTGCCAGCAGAATATACTCCTACAATGAGCAGTTCTTC.

The CDR3 nucleotides read TGTGCCAGCACCCTTCACGGTTATCGGGGCACTGAAGCTTTCTTT. Translation: CASTLHGYRGTEAFF. This chain connects TRBV7-2 to TRBJ1-1; D remains ambiguous. V was cut by 7 bases and J by 4 bases, with 19 bases left in between. This CDR3 has 15 amino acids. The germline V gene has CDR1 SGHTA and CDR2 FQGNSA.

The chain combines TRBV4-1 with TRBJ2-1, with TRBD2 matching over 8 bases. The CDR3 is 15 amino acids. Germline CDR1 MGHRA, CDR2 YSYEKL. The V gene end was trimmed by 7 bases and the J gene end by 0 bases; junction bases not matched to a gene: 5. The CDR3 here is CASKVAGSSYNEQFF. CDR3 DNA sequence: TGCGCCAGCAAGGTAGCGGGAAGCTCCTACAATGAGCAGTTCTTC.

The CDR3 spells CAISESPALNTEAFF. In DNA form, the CDR3 reads TGTGCCATCAGTGAGTCCCCCGCCCTAAACACTGAAGCTTTCTTT. V and J are TRBV10-3 and TRBJ1-1; D gene uncertain. Trimming pared 0 bases from V and 2 bases from J, leaving 10 bases between. CDR1 is ENHRY, CDR2 SYGVKD, per germline. The CDR3 consists of 15 residues.

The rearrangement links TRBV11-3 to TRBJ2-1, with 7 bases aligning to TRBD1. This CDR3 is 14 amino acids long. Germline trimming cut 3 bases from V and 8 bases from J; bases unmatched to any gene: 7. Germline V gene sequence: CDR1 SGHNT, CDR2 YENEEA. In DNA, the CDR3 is TGTGCCAGCAGCTTGACAGGGAATATCGATGAGCAGTTCTTC. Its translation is CASSLTGNIDEQFF.